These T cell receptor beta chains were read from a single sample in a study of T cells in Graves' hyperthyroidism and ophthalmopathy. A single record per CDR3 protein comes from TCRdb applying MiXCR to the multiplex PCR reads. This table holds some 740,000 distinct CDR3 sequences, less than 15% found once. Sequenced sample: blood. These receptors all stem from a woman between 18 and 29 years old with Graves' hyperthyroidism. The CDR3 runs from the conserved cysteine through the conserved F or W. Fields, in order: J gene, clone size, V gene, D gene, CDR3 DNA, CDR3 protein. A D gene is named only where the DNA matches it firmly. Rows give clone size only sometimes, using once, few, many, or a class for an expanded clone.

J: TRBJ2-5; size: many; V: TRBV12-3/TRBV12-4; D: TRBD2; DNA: TGTGCCAGCAGTCCCCTAGCGGGAGGGCAAGAGACCCAGTACTTC; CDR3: CASSPLAGGQETQYF
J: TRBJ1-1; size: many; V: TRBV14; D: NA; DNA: TGTGCCAGCAGCCGGTACAGAAACACTGAAGCTTTCTTT; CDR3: CASSRYRNTEAFF
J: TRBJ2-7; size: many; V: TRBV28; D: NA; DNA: TGTGCCAGCAGCCTCCCCCAGGGGCGCCACGAGCAGTACTTC; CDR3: CASSLPQGRHEQYF
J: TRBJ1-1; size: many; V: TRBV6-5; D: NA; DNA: TGTGCCAGCAGTTACTCGGGTAGCTTGAACACTGAAGCTTTCTTT; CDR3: CASSYSGSLNTEAFF
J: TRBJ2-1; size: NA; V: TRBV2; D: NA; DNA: TGTGCCAGCAGTCCCTGGACTATCGGTGAGCAGTTCTTC; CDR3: CASSPWTIGEQFF
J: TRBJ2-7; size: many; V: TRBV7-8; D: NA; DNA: TGTGCCAGCAGCTTAGACCGCTGGTTCCGGACCTACGAGCAGTACTTC; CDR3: CASSLDRWFRTYEQYF
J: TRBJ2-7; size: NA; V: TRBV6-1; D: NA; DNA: TGTGCCAGCAGCCCTACTTACAGGGACCACGAGCAGTACTTC; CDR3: CASSPTYRDHEQYF
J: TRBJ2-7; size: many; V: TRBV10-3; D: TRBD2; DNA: TGTGCCATCAGTGATAGCGGGACCTTCTCCTACGAGCAGTACTTC; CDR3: CAISDSGTFSYEQYF
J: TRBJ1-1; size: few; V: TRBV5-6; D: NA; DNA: TGTGCCAGCAGCTTGGGAGGGCTGGGCGGAGCTTTCTTT; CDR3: CASSLGGLGGAFF
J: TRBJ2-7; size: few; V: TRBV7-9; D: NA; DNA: TGTGCCAGCAGCTTAGTGGGAGGCAACGGCGAGCAGTACTTC; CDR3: CASSLVGGNGEQYF
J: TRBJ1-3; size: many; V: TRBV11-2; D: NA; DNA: TGTGCCAGCAGCCTCTTTGCGATCTCTGGAAACACCATATATTTT; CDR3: CASSLFAISGNTIYF
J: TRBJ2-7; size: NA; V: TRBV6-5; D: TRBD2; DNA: TGTGCCAGCAGTTACTCGACTAGCGGGAGTCGCGAGCAGTACTTC; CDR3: CASSYSTSGSREQYF
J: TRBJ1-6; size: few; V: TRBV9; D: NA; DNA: TGTGCCAGCAGCGTAGGGGACTTAAAATCTTCACCCCTCCACTTT; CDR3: CASSVGDLKSSPLHF
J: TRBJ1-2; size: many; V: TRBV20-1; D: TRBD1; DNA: TGCAGTGCTAGTGCAGGGGGCAGCTATGGCTACACCTTC; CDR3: CSASAGGSYGYTF
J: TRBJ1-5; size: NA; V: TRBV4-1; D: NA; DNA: TGCGCCAGCAGCCAATTAATAGGTAGCAATCAGCCCCAGCATTTT; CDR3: CASSQLIGSNQPQHF
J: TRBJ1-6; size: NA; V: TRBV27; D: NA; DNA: TGTGCCAGTGGAACCTTCACCTATGGAATTTCACCCCTCCACTTT; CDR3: CASGTFTYGISPLHF
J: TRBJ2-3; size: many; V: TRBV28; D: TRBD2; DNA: TGTGCCAGCAATGTAGCGGGATCCACAGATACGCAGTATTTT; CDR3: CASNVAGSTDTQYF
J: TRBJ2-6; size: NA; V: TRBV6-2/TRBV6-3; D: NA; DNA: TGTGCCAGCAACCGTTTCTCTGGGGCCAACGTCCTGACTTTC; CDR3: CASNRFSGANVLTF
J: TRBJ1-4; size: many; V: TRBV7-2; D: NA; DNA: TGTGCCAGCAGCTTACCGAGGCACGGGGCTAATGAAAAACTGTTTTTT; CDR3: CASSLPRHGANEKLFF
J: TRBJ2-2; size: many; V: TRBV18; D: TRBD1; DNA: TGTGCCAGCTCATCCAATCAAGAGACAGGGGGTACCGGGGAGCTGTTTTTT; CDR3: CASSSNQETGGTGELFF
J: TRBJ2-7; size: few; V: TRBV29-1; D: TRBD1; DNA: TGCAGCGTTGTGGTGGGCAGGGGGTTGGGGGAGCAGTACTTC; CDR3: CSVVVGRGLGEQYF
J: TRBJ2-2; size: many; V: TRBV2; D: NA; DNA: TGTGCCAGCAGTGGGAGCCGAAACACCGGGGAGCTGTTTTTT; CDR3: CASSGSRNTGELFF
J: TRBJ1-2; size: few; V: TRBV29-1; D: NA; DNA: TGCAGCGTTAAGCCTGTAGCGAAATATGGCTACACCTTC; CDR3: CSVKPVAKYGYTF
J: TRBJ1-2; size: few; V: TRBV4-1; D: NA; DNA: TGCGCCAGCAGCCAAACGACAGCTAACTATGGCTACACCTTC; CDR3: CASSQTTANYGYTF